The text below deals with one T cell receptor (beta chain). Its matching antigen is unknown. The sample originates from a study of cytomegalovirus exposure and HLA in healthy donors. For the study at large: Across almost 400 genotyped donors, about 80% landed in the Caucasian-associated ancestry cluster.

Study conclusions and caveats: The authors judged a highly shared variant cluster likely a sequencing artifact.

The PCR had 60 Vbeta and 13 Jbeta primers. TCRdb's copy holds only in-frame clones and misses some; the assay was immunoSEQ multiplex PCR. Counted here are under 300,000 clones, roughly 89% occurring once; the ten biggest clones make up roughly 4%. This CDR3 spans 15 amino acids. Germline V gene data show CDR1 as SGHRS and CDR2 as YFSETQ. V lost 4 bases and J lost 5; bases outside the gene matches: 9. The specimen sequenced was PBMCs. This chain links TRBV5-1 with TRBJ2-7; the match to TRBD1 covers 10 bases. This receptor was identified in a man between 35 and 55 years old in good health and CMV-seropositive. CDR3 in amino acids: CASSVGTGAGHEQYF. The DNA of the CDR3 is TGCGCCAGCAGCGTGGGGACAGGGGCAGGTCACGAGCAGTACTTC.